What follows describes a single T cell receptor (beta chain). This specimen includes other DNA sequences encoding the same CDR3. Per germline, CDR1 MNHEY and CDR2 SMNVEV (reference sequence). Trimming took off 2 bases at V and 2 bases at J, with 6 bases between the two ends. CDR3 size: 14 residues. Some clones are missing from TCRdb's copy, which holds only in-frame ones; the method was immunoSEQ multiplex PCR. The sample includes 250,000 to 300,000 clones, approximately 90% of them seen just once. The entry originates in a study of blood T cell repertoires in COVID-19. As for the study in general: COVID-19 samples, acute and convalescent, were from the United States, Italy and Spain.

A Seattle source enrolled patients during active infection and followed them longitudinally. This sequence joins TRBV27 and TRBJ2-2; no clear D. The sample was peripheral blood. The clonotype comes from a woman between 25 and 40 years old with COVID-19, enrolled during active disease. The CDR3 spells CASSLGLNTGELFF. DNA for the CDR3: TGTGCCAGCAGTTTAGGGCTAAACACCGGGGAGCTGTTTTTT.